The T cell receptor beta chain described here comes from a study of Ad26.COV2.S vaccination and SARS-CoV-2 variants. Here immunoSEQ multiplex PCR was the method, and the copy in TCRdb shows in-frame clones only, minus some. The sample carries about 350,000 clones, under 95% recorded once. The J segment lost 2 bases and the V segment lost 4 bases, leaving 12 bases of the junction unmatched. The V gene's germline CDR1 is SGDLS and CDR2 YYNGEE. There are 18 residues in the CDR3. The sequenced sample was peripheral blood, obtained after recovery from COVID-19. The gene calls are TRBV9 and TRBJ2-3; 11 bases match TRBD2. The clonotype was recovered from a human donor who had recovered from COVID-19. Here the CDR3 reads CASSRLAGGTALTDTQYF. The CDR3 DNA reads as TGTGCCAGCAGCAGGCTAGCGGGGGGCACCGCTCTCACAGATACGCAGTATTTT.